Listed here are 20 T cell receptor beta chains from one sample, sequenced in a study of T cells after yellow fever vaccination. TCRdb independently ran MiXCR on the 5' RACE reads; one entry per CDR3 protein. Among 230,000 or so distinct CDR3 sequences listed, about 7% were seen once. The sequencing here drew on CD4+ T cells sorted from PBMCs, taken on the day of the yellow fever booster vaccination. The receptors were sampled from a man aged 30 to 45 who received the YFV17D yellow fever vaccine.

This clonotype was recorded many times. The chain recombines TRBV25-1 with TRBJ2-4; D unresolved. The CDR3 covers 15 residues. V shed 2 bases and J shed 6 bases, with 14 bases lying between them. In germline, CDR1 is MGHDK, CDR2 SYGVNS. The CDR3 DNA is TGTGCCAGCAGTGAAGATTCGGGTTGGGCAAACATTCAGTACTTC. This codes for CASSEDSGWANIQYF. Complete variable domain (other parts from reference TRBV25-1 and TRBJ2-4): EADIYQTPRYLVIGTGKKITLECSQTMGHDKMYWYQQDPGMELHLIHYSYGVNSTEKGDLSSESTVSRIRTEHFPLTLESARPSHTSQYLCASSEDSGWANIQYFGAGTRLSVL.

The sample holds a few counts of this clonotype. The CDR3 sequence: CSAGGGQGQTYNEQFF. The CDR3 coding sequence is TGCAGTGCTGGGGGTGGACAGGGACAAACCTACAATGAGCAGTTCTTC. V is TRBV20-1 and J is TRBJ2-1; TRBD1 agrees at 8 bases. Germline CDR1 reads DFQATT; CDR2 reads SNEGSKA (reference sequence). J was trimmed by 2 bases and V by 5 bases; bases with no gene match: 11. The CDR3 covers 16 residues.

For the CDR3, the DNA is TGTGCCAGCAGCCGTTTGGGGGAAGAGACCCAGTACTTC. This gives the protein CASSRLGEETQYF. The rearrangement uses TRBV27 and TRBJ2-5; D tentatively reads TRBD1 or TRBD2 (5 bases each). This CDR3 has 13 amino acids. CDR1 is MNHEY, CDR2 SMNVEV, per germline (reference sequence). V dropped 6 bases and J dropped 3 bases, with 11 bases sitting between them.

This clonotype has only a few counts. The chain couples TRBV3-1 to TRBJ2-7; 12 nucleotides match TRBD2. Losses at the gene ends were 2 bases for V and 0 bases for J; bases not matched to a gene: 5. The CDR3 is 17 residues long. Germline V gene sequence: CDR1 LGHDT, CDR2 YNNKEL (reference sequence). The CDR3 bases are TGTGCCAGCAGCCAAACCCCGGGACTAGCGGGCTCCTACGAGCAGTACTTC. It codes for CASSQTPGLAGSYEQYF.

Comment on this clonotype: An end of the junction does not agree with germline; a read error may underlie this. J is TRBJ2-1 and V is TRBV7-2, with D unclear. Germline CDR1 SGHTA, CDR2 FQGNSA. CDR3 length: 16 residues. The CDR3 nucleotides are TGTGCCATCAGCTTATCACCCACCACCTCCTACAATGAGCAGTTCTTC. Residues: CAISLSPTTSYNEQFF.

This clonotype was seen a handful of times. The chain joins TRBV19 to TRBJ2-3; D is unresolved. The length of the CDR3 is 13 residues. CDR1 and CDR2 (germline): LNHDA, SQIVND (reference sequence). The V gene lost 10 bases and the J gene lost 6 bases, with 17 bases spanning the gap. The CDR3 loop reads CANTPAPLDTQYF. The CDR3 DNA follows: TGTGCCAATACCCCTGCGCCGCTGGATACGCAGTATTTT.

CDR3 nucleotides: TGTGCCAGCAGCTCGTTACAGGGGGCGATCACCATATATTTT. Its protein is CASSSLQGAITIYF. The chain joins TRBV7-2 to TRBJ1-3; 9 nucleotides line up with TRBD1. The ends lost 4 bases at V and 9 bases at J; junction bases unmatched: 7. Germline V lookup: CDR1 SGHTA, CDR2 FQGNSA. The CDR3 consists of 14 residues.

The chain is built from TRBV12-3 or TRBV12-4 and TRBJ2-2; D might be TRBD2 (5 bases). This CDR3 has 14 residues. The V end was cut by 5 bases, the J end by 3 bases, with 10 bases between. The CDR3 protein is CASSPGVDTGELFF. The CDR3, as DNA: TGTGCCAGCAGTCCCGGGGTGGACACCGGGGAGCTGTTTTTT.

The chain links TRBV5-4 to TRBJ1-4; TRBD1 aligns across 7 bases. The CDR3 loop spans 15 amino acids. The germline gives CDR1 SGHNT, CDR2 YYREEE (reference sequence). Trimming at V came to 4 bases and at J to 5 bases, leaving 8 bases not matched to a gene. The DNA for the CDR3 is TGTGCCAGCAGCCCTTCAGGAGGGGGCAATGAAAAACTGTTTTTT. Its translation is CASSPSGGGNEKLFF.

This clonotype occurred a few times. Here the CDR3 DNA reads TGTGCCAGCCGCTACAGTGGCGTTGGTGGCTACACCTTC. It encodes CASRYSGVGGYTF. This sequence joins TRBV6-5 and TRBJ1-2; D remains unclear. The ends were cut back, 8 bases at V and 7 bases at J, with 17 bases in the middle. Germline-derived CDR1 and CDR2 are MNHEY and SVGAGI. This CDR3 region has 13 residues.

The chain joins TRBV7-3 to TRBJ2-5, with D possibly matching TRBD2 (5 bases). Germline CDR1 is SGHTA and CDR2 is FQGTGA. V lost 3 bases to trimming and J lost 8 bases, with 16 bases between them. This CDR3 is 14 amino acids long. The CDR3 nucleotides are TGTGCCAGCAGCTTTCTAGCCGGCGTTGATACCCAGTACTTC. This encodes CASSFLAGVDTQYF.

The rearrangement links TRBV9 to TRBJ2-3; no firm D call. V was clipped by 0 bases and J by 2 bases, with 4 bases between them. Germline-derived CDR1 and CDR2 are SGDLS and YYNGEE. The CDR3 contains 13 residues. The CDR3 protein is CASSVDHTDTQYF. CDR3 DNA sequence: TGTGCCAGCAGCGTAGATCACACAGATACGCAGTATTTT.

This clonotype has a handful of counts. The chain recombines TRBV20-1 with TRBJ1-5, with 9 bases aligning to TRBD1. V lost 6 bases and J lost 2; bases outside the gene matches: 5. Looked up from germline, CDR1 is DFQATT and CDR2 is SNEGSKA (reference sequence). The CDR3 spans 14 residues. The CDR3 sequence is CSAKQGAGNQPQHF. CDR3 coding DNA: TGCAGTGCCAAACAGGGGGCTGGCAATCAGCCCCAGCATTTT.

In its sample, this clonotype was seen a few times. The chain employs TRBV19 and TRBJ2-7; D is ambiguous. Germline V gene sequence: CDR1 LNHDA, CDR2 SQIVND (reference sequence). Between the trimmed V and J ends, which lost 1 base and 7 bases, there was a span of 11 bases. This CDR3 is 13 amino acids long. CDR3 coding DNA: TGTGCCAGTAGTATAGTTGGAGCACGGGAGCAGTACTTC. Its translation is CASSIVGAREQYF.

In its sample, this clonotype was seen many times. This chain uses TRBV28 with TRBJ1-1; D perhaps matches TRBD1 (5 bases). Germline assignment: CDR1 MDHEN and CDR2 SYDVKM. V was trimmed by 7 bases and J by 0 bases, leaving 21 bases between them. The CDR3 sequence is 17 residues long. The CDR3 sequence is CASKSGGDHPLNTEAFF. CDR3 sequence (DNA): TGTGCCAGCAAATCAGGCGGGGACCACCCTTTGAACACTGAAGCTTTCTTT.

This clonotype was detected a few times. This chain joins TRBV29-1 and TRBJ2-5, with 15 bases matching TRBD2. Germline V CDR1 and CDR2: SQVTM, ANQGSEA. Trimming at V came to 6 bases and at J to 5 bases, leaving 1 base not matched to a gene. The CDR3 runs to 13 residues. The CDR3, as DNA: TGCAGCGTCGGACTAGCGGGAGGGGAGACCCAGTACTTC. This gives the protein CSVGLAGGETQYF.

This clonotype has a count of ten or more. The chain carries TRBV12-3 or TRBV12-4 and TRBJ2-1, with a possible D match to TRBD2 (6 bases). This CDR3 region has 15 residues. V dropped 5 bases and J dropped 0 bases, with 11 bases sitting between them. CDR3 region: CASSLAGTSYNEQFF. In DNA, the CDR3 is TGTGCCAGCAGTCTGGCGGGAACCTCCTACAATGAGCAGTTCTTC.

V gene TRBV20-1 combines with J gene TRBJ2-5; D may be TRBD1 or TRBD2 (5 bases each). In germline, CDR1 is DFQATT, CDR2 SNEGSKA (reference sequence). The CDR3 runs to 13 residues. The V and J ends lost 5 bases and 1 base respectively, with 11 bases between them. CDR3 coding DNA: TGCAGTGCTGTTTGGGGACCCCAAGAGACCCAGTACTTC. It translates to CSAVWGPQETQYF.

V usage is TRBV5-1 and J usage is TRBJ2-7, with a weak D call TRBD1 (5 bases). Germline V lookup: CDR1 SGHRS, CDR2 YFSETQ. V shed 0 bases and J shed 0 bases, with 10 bases lying between them. CDR3 length equals 15 residues. Here the CDR3 reads CASSLEGVTSYEQYF. The DNA for the CDR3 is TGCGCCAGCAGCTTGGAAGGGGTTACCTCCTACGAGCAGTACTTC.

The chain links TRBV9 to TRBJ2-3; possible D gene TRBD2, 5 bases. Trimming stripped 2 bases from V and 2 bases from J, with 9 bases between. Germline lookup yields CDR1 SGDLS and CDR2 YYNGEE. The CDR3 has 14 residues. The CDR3 region has the DNA TGTGCCAGCAGCGTCCGGGATTACACAGATACGCAGTATTTT. The encoded protein is CASSVRDYTDTQYF. Complete variable domain (other parts from reference TRBV9 and TRBJ2-3): DSGVTQTPKHLITATGQRVTLRCSPRSGDLSVYWYQQSLDQGLQFLIQYYNGEERAKGNILERFSAQQFPDLHSELNLSSLELGDSALYFCASSVRDYTDTQYFGPGTRLTVL.